Presented here are 21 T cell receptor beta chains from one specimen sequenced in a study of Ad26.COV2.S vaccination and SARS-CoV-2 variants. Stated treatment: approximately 18 received Ad26.COV2.S at low or high dose, single or two shots; about 5 received placebo; per-sample allocation not given. Sampling happened 63 days after the first vaccine or placebo injection. Profiling relied on immunoSEQ multiplex PCR, and the TCRdb table lists in-frame clones only, not all of them. This sample carries approximately 480,000 clones, roughly 85% of them seen once, and the ten largest clones take 9.5% to 15%. This sample comprised peripheral blood, obtained in a trial of Ad26.COV2.S vaccine versus placebo. The receptor source for this set is a person aged 18-65 years who received the Ad26.COV2.S COVID-19 vaccine or a placebo.

The chain combines TRBV29-1 with TRBJ2-1, with 8 nucleotides matching TRBD2. The CDR3 loop spans 15 amino acids. V lost 4 bases to trimming and J lost 6 bases; unmatched junction nucleotides: 11. Germline V gene data show CDR1 as SQVTM and CDR2 as ANQGSEA. The DNA of the CDR3 is TGCAGCGTTGTGGCTCGGCTAGCGGGCCGCAATGAGCAGTTCTTC. Encoded protein: CSVVARLAGRNEQFF.

This clone was observed once. The chain carries TRBV28 and TRBJ2-7, with D hard to call. Germline lookup yields CDR1 MDHEN and CDR2 SYDVKM. Trimming took 6 bases from V and 0 from J, leaving 12 bases between them. This CDR3 has 14 amino acids. The CDR3 DNA is TGTGCCAGCAGGGCCTACACGAGCTCCTACGAGCAGTACTTC. This encodes CASRAYTSSYEQYF.

V and J are TRBV28 and TRBJ2-3; TRBD2 is a possible D gene (6 bases). The CDR3 extends over 14 amino acids. With 3 bases removed from V and 1 base from J, the gap between germline ends came to 8 bases. Germline assignment: CDR1 MDHEN and CDR2 SYDVKM. The CDR3 loop is CASSFGGRTDTQYF. The CDR3 coding sequence is TGTGCCAGCAGTTTTGGAGGGCGCACAGATACGCAGTATTTT.

This clone was seen more than once but under ten times. The CDR3 DNA reads as TGTGCCAGCAGTTTCATGGCTGCAGGGGTTTGGGTAACGAGCTCCTACGAGCAGTACTTC. Its translation is CASSFMAAGVWVTSSYEQYF. The V gene is TRBV28, the J gene TRBJ2-7; tentative D call: TRBD1 (6 bases). The CDR3 is 20 residues long. Germline CDR1 and CDR2: MDHEN and SYDVKM. V lost 3 bases, J lost 0 bases, and 27 bases lay in between.

The chain has TRBV28 and TRBJ1-5; D unclear. Deletions cut 3 bases from V and 0 bases from J, with 9 bases between. The CDR3 runs to 15 residues. CDR1 and CDR2 from the germline V gene are MDHEN and SYDVKM. This chain's CDR3 is CASSLPGISNQPQHF. CDR3 in DNA: TGTGCCAGCAGTTTGCCGGGGATTAGCAATCAGCCCCAGCATTTT.

CDR3 DNA sequence: TGTGCCAGCGAAGCAGGGTCAGGTAACTACGAGCAGTACTTC. It is translated as CASEAGSGNYEQYF. The gene calls are TRBV3-1 (or the pseudogene TRBV3-2) and TRBJ2-7, with a tentative D call TRBD1 (5 bases). Germline CDR1 LGHDT, CDR2 YNNKEL (reference sequence). The CDR3 totals 14 residues. Trimming took 8 bases from V and 3 from J, leaving 17 bases between them.

The chain links TRBV3-1 (or the pseudogene TRBV3-2) to TRBJ1-5; the D gene is possibly TRBD1 (5 bases). Germline loops: CDR1 LGHDT, CDR2 YNNKEL (reference sequence). Deletions cut 4 bases from V and 6 bases from J, with 7 bases between. The CDR3 has 12 residues. This CDR3 is CASSRGPQPQHF. The CDR3 DNA follows: TGTGCCAGCAGCCGGGGCCCTCAGCCCCAGCATTTT.

The chain is built from TRBV2 and TRBJ1-1; D remains ambiguous. V dropped 5 bases and J dropped 3 bases, with 7 bases sitting between them. The CDR3 contains 12 residues. Germline V lookup: CDR1 SNHLY, CDR2 FYNNEI. CDR3 region: CASSWRDTEAFF. The CDR3 DNA sequence: TGTGCCAGCAGTTGGAGGGACACTGAAGCTTTCTTT.

This clone was observed a handful of times. The same CDR3 arises from other DNA sequences in this sample as well. The chain couples TRBV30 to TRBJ1-2; D is undetermined. The V gene's germline CDR1 is GTSNPN and CDR2 SVGIG (reference sequence). V lost 3 bases to trimming and J lost 8 bases, with 10 bases between them. The CDR3 has 11 residues. CDR3 residues: CAWSEGGGYTF. The CDR3 nucleotides read TGTGCCTGGAGCGAAGGTGGCGGCTACACCTTC.

V and J are TRBV7-3 and TRBJ1-1; possibly TRBD1 for D (6 bases). V gave up 5 bases and J gave up 1 base, with 17 bases separating them. Per germline, CDR1 SGHTA and CDR2 FQGTGA. The CDR3 is made up of 16 amino acids. The DNA of the CDR3 is TGTGCCAGCAGCGAGTCAGGGGTAGGGGCGAACACTGAAGCTTTCTTT. Translation: CASSESGVGANTEAFF.

This rearrangement joins TRBV27 to TRBJ2-3; 14 nucleotides align to TRBD2. The J segment lost 4 bases and the V segment lost 1 base, leaving 4 bases of the junction unmatched. Germline-derived CDR1 and CDR2 are MNHEY and SMNVEV (reference sequence). The CDR3 sequence is 17 residues long. The CDR3 bases are TGTGCCAGCAGTTTATTAGGGACTAGCGGGAGCGCAGATACGCAGTATTTT. Translating it yields CASSLLGTSGSADTQYF.

The rearrangement joins TRBV3-1 (or the pseudogene TRBV3-2) to TRBJ2-7; weak D call: TRBD1 (5 bases). Trimming took off 3 bases at V and 4 bases at J, with 13 bases between the two ends. The germline gives CDR1 LGHDT, CDR2 YNNKEL (reference sequence). The CDR3 runs 14 residues. CDR3 nucleotide sequence: TGTGCCAGCAGCCAGGCCGTCACAGGATACGAGCAGTACTTC. Residues: CASSQAVTGYEQYF.

This clone was seen a single time. This chain joins TRBV28 and TRBJ1-2; the D gene is possibly TRBD1 (6 bases). The CDR3 contains 13 residues. Germline CDR1 reads MDHEN; CDR2 reads SYDVKM. V was trimmed by 7 bases and J by 8 bases, leaving 17 bases between them. The chain's CDR3 is CASTRGRTRGYTF. The CDR3 DNA sequence: TGTGCCAGCACCAGGGGACGGACTAGAGGCTACACCTTC.

The chain joins TRBV30 to TRBJ1-1; maybe TRBD1 (6 bases). Trimming left V 0 bases short and J 3 bases short, with 14 bases between. The CDR3 sequence is 15 residues long. CDR1 and CDR2 from the germline V gene are GTSNPN and SVGIG (reference sequence). The CDR3 loop reads CAWSVRGGGDTEAFF. CDR3 in DNA: TGTGCCTGGAGTGTACGGGGAGGGGGGGACACTGAAGCTTTCTTT.

This chain uses TRBV7-2 with TRBJ1-2; unclear D gene. The CDR3 has 14 amino acids. Trimming removed 8 bases from V and 8 bases from J, with 21 bases in between. Germline V gene sequence: CDR1 SGHTA, CDR2 FQGNSA. Here the CDR3 reads CASRPPGPLFGYTF. CDR3 DNA sequence: TGTGCCAGCCGACCTCCAGGACCTCTCTTCGGCTACACCTTC.

Here the CDR3 DNA reads TGTGCCAGCAGCCGCTACAGGCAATATAACTATGGCTACACCTTC. This gives the protein CASSRYRQYNYGYTF. The J gene is TRBJ1-2, the V gene TRBV14, with a weak D call TRBD1 (5 bases). The CDR3 covers 15 residues. Germline assignment: CDR1 SGHDN and CDR2 FVKESK. V was clipped by 4 bases and J by 1 base, with 13 bases between them.

The V gene is TRBV9, the J gene TRBJ2-7, with D perhaps TRBD2 (6 bases). CDR3 length: 16 amino acids. Germline CDR1 SGDLS, CDR2 YYNGEE. V lost 4 bases to trimming and J lost 2 bases, with 19 bases between them. The CDR3 DNA follows: TGTGCCAGCAGCCCTACGCACACCGGGGGAACCTACGAGCAGTACTTC. This gives the protein CASSPTHTGGTYEQYF.

This clone showed up just once. The CDR3 loop is CASSLGLGSSYNEQFF. The CDR3 region has the DNA TGCGCCAGCAGCTTGGGGCTGGGTAGCTCCTACAATGAGCAGTTCTTC. The chain recombines TRBV5-1 with TRBJ2-1; D gene uncertain. This CDR3 has 16 amino acids. The germline gives CDR1 SGHRS, CDR2 YFSETQ. The ends were cut back, 0 bases at V and 0 bases at J, with 10 bases in the middle.

This chain links TRBV11-2 with TRBJ2-1; D possibly corresponds to TRBD2 (6 bases). The CDR3 sequence is 15 residues long. Germline-derived CDR1 and CDR2 are SGHAT and FQNNGV. V was pared by 3 bases and J by 6 bases, with 15 bases between. As DNA, the CDR3 is TGTGCCAGCAGCTTCCCGGGAGCAAGCGTCAATGAGCAGTTCTTC. Translating gives CASSFPGASVNEQFF.

J is TRBJ2-7 and V is TRBV9; D is possibly TRBD2 (5 bases). Germline assignment: CDR1 SGDLS and CDR2 YYNGEE. This CDR3 contains 14 residues. Trimming removed 0 bases at V and 6 bases at J, with 13 bases between. As DNA, the CDR3 is TGTGCCAGCAGCGTAGGGCAAACGGACTCCGAGCAGTACTTC. It codes for CASSVGQTDSEQYF.

V and J are TRBV4-3 and TRBJ1-5; D not certain. V gave up 0 bases and J gave up 3 bases, with 9 bases separating them. Germline V lookup: CDR1 LGHNA, CDR2 YSLEER. The CDR3 totals 15 residues. CDR3 DNA sequence: TGCGCCAGCAGCCAAGATTGGACCGCCAATCAGCCCCAGCATTTT. This translates into CASSQDWTANQPQHF.